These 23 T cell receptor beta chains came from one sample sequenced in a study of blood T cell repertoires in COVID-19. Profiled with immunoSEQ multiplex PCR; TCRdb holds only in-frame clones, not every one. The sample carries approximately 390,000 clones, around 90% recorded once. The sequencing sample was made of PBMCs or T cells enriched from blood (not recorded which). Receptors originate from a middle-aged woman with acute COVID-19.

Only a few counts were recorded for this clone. The CDR3, as DNA: TGCGCCAGCAGTGAGGGGACAGGAAATTCACCCCTCCACTTT. Translated: CASSEGTGNSPLHF. V and J are TRBV10-2 and TRBJ1-6; 8 bases align to TRBD1. V was pared by 2 bases and J by 7 bases, with 1 base of the junction left unmatched. CDR1 is WSHSY and CDR2 is SAAADI in the germline V gene. The CDR3 runs to 14 residues.

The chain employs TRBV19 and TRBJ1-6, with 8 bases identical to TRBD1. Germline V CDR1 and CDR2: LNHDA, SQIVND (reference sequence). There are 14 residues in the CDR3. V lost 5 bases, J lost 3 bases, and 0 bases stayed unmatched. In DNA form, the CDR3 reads TGTGCCAGTAGTGGGACAGGCTATAATTCACCCCTCCACTTT. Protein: CASSGTGYNSPLHF. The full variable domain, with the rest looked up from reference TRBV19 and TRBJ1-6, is DGGITQSPKYLFRKEGQNVTLSCEQNLNHDAMYWYRQDPGQGLRLIYYSQIVNDFQKGDIAEGYSVSREKKESFPLTVTSAQKNPTAFYLCASSGTGYNSPLHFGNGTRLTVT.

The CDR3 DNA reads as TGTGCCAGTAGCACCCGTACAGGGTTGTCTGAAGCTTTCTTT. Translation gives CASSTRTGLSEAFF. The chain is built from TRBV19 and TRBJ1-1; TRBD1 is a possible D gene (6 bases). V dropped 6 bases and J dropped 6 bases, with 17 bases sitting between them. CDR3 size: 14 residues. Germline V gene lookup returns CDR1 LNHDA and CDR2 SQIVND (reference sequence).

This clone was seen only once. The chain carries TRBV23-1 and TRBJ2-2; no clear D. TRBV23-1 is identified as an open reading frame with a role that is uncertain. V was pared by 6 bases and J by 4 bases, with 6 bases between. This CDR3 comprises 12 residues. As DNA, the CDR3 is TGCGCCAGCAGATCAGGCACCGGGGAGCTGTTTTTT. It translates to CASRSGTGELFF.

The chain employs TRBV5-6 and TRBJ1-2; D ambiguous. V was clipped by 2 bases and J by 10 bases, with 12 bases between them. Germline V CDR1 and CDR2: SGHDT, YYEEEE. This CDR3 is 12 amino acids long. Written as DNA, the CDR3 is TGTGCCAGCAGCTTCGGCGGCGTTTTCTACACCTTC. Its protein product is CASSFGGVFYTF. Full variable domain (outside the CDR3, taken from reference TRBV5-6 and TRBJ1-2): DAGVTQSPTHLIKTRGQQVTLRCSPKSGHDTVSWYQQALGQGPQFIFQYYEEEERQRGNFPDRFSGHQFPNYSSELNVNALLLGDSALYLCASSFGGVFYTFGSGTRLTVV.

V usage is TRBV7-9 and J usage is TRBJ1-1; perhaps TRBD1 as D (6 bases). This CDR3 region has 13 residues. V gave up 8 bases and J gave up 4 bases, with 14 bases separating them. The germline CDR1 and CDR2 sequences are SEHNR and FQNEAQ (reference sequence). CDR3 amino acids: CASGPGASTEAFF. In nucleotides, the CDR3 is TGTGCCAGCGGTCCAGGGGCGAGCACTGAAGCTTTCTTT.

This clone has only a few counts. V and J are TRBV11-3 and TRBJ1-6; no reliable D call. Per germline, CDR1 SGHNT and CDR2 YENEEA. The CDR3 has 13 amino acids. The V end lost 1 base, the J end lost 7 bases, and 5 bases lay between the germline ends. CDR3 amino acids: CASSLGENSPLHF. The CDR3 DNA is TGTGCCAGCAGCTTAGGGGAGAATTCACCCCTCCACTTT.

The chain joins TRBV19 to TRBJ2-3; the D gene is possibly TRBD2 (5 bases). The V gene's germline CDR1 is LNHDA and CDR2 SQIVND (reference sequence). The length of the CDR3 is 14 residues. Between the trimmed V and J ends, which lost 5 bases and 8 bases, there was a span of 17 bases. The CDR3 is CASSRTGRTGTQYF. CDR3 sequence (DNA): TGTGCCAGTAGTCGGACTGGACGGACGGGTACGCAGTATTTT.

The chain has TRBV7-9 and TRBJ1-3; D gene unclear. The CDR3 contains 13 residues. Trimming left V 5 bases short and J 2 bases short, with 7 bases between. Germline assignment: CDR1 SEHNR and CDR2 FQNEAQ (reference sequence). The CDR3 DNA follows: TGTGCCAGCAGCCAACAGACTGGAAACACCATATATTTT. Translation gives CASSQQTGNTIYF.

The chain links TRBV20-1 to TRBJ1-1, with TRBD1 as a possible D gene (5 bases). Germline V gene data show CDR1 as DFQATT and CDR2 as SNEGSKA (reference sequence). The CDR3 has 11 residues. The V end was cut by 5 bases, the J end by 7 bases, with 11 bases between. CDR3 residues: CSAGDYSEAFF. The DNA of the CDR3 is TGCAGTGCTGGGGACTACAGTGAAGCTTTCTTT.

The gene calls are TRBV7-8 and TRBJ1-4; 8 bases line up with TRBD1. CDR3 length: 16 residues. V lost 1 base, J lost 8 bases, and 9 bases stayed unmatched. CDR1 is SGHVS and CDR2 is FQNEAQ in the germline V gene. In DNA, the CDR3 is TGTGCCAGCAGCTTAGAAAGAGGACAGGGAGGAGAAAAACTGTTTTTT. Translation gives CASSLERGQGGEKLFF.

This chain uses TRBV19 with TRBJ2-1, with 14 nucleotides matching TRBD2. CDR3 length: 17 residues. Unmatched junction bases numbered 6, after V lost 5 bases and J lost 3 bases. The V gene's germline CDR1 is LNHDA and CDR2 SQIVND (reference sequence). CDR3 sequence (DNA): TGTGCCAGTAGTGCCCGACTAGCGGGAGGGATCTACAATGAGCAGTTCTTC. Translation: CASSARLAGGIYNEQFF.

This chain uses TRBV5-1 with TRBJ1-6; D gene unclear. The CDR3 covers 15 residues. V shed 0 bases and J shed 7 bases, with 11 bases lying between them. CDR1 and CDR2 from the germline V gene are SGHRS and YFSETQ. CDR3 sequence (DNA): TGCGCCAGCAGCTTGGAGGTAACAGAAAATTCACCCCTCCACTTT. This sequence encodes CASSLEVTENSPLHF.

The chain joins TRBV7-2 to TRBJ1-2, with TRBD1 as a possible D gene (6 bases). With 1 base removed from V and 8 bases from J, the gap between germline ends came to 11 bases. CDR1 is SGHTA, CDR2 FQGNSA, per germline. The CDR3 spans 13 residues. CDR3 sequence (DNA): TGTGCCAGCAGCTTAGACAGGGTTGAGGGCTACACCTTC. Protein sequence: CASSLDRVEGYTF.

CDR3 nucleotide sequence: TGTGCCAGCAGCTTGGCCCGGAGGGATGGCTACACCTTC. This sequence encodes CASSLARRDGYTF. The chain combines TRBV5-4 with TRBJ1-2; no clear D. The V gene lost 0 bases and the J gene lost 6 bases, with 9 bases spanning the gap. The CDR3 spans 13 residues. Germline-derived CDR1 and CDR2 are SGHNT and YYREEE (reference sequence).

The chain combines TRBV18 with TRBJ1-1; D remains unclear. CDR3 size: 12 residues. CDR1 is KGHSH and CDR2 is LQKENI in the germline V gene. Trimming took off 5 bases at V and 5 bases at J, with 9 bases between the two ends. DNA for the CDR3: TGTGCCAGCTCAACTCCTTTTACTGAAGCTTTCTTT. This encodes CASSTPFTEAFF. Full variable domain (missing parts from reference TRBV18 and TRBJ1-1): NAGVMQNPRHLVRRRGQEARLRCSPMKGHSHVYWYRQLPEEGLKFMVYLQKENIIDESGMPKERFSAEFPKEGPSILRIQQVVRGDSAAYFCASSTPFTEAFFGQGTRLTVV.

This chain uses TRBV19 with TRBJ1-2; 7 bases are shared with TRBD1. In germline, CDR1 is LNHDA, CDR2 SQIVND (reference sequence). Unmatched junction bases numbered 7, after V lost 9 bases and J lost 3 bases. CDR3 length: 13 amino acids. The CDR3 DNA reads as TGTGCCAGACGAACCGGGACAGACTATGGCTACACCTTC. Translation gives CARRTGTDYGYTF.

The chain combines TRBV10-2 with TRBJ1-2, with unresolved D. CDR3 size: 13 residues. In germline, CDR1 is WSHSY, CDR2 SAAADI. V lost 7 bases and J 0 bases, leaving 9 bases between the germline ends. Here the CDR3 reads CASTRATNYGYTF. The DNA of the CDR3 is TGCGCCAGCACCCGCGCGACTAACTATGGCTACACCTTC.

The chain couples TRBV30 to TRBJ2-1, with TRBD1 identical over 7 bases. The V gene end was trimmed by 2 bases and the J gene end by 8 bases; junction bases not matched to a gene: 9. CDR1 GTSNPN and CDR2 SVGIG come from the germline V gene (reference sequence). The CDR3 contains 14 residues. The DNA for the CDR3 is TGTGCCTGGAGTCGACAAGCAACAGGGGATGAGCAGTTCTTC. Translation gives CAWSRQATGDEQFF.

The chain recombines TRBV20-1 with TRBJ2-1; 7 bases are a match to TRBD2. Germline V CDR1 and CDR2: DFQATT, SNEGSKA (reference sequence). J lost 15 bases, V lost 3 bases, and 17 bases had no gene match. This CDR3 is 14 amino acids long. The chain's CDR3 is CSASPRGVTARGFF. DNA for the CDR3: TGCAGTGCTAGTCCTCGGGGGGTAACGGCTAGAGGGTTCTTC.

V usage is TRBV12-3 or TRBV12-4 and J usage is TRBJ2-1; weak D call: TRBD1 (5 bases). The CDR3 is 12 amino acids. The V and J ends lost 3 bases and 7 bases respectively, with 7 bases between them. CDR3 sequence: CASSLNRNEQFF. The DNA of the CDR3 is TGTGCCAGCAGTTTGAACAGGAATGAGCAGTTCTTC.

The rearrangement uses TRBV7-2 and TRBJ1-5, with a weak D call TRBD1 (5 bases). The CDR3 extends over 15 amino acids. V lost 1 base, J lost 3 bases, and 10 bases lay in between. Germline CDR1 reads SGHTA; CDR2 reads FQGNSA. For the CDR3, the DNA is TGTGCCAGCAGCTTAGGACAGATTTTCAATCAGCCCCAGCATTTT. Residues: CASSLGQIFNQPQHF. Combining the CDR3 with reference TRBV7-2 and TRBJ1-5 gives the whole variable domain GAGVSQSPSNKVTEKGKDVELRCDPISGHTALYWYRQSLGQGLEFLIYFQGNSAPDKSGLPSDRFSAERTGGSVSTLTIQRTQQEDSAVYLCASSLGQIFNQPQHFGDGTRLSIL.

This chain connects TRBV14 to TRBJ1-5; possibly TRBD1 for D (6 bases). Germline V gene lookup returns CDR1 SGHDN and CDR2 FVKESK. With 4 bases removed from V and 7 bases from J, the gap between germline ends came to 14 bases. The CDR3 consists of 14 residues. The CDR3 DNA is TGTGCCAGCAGCCCCGAAGGGGGATGGCAGCCCCAGCATTTT. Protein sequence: CASSPEGGWQPQHF.